Each of the 31 T cell receptor beta chains below was sequenced from the same sample in a study of blood T cell repertoires in COVID-19. Measured with immunoSEQ multiplex PCR; TCRdb has only the in-frame clones, and not every one. The table has just over 650,000 clones, more than 80% seen once; the top ten hold approximately 0.3%. Sequencing input: peripheral blood. The receptors were sampled from a woman younger than 30 with acute or convalescent COVID-19.

The chain is built from TRBV7-3 and TRBJ2-3; 7 nucleotides line up with TRBD1. Trimming removed 0 bases from V and 4 bases from J; junction bases left unmatched: 10. The CDR3 has 17 amino acids. In germline, CDR1 is SGHTA, CDR2 FQGTGA. CDR3 bases: TGTGCCAGCAGCTTAACGGGTACAGGGGACGGGGCAGATACGCAGTATTTT. As protein: CASSLTGTGDGADTQYF.

V is TRBV4-1 and J is TRBJ1-5; perhaps TRBD1 as D (5 bases). From germline, CDR1 is MGHRA and CDR2 YSYEKL. Trimming took off 4 bases at V and 7 bases at J, with 17 bases between the two ends. This CDR3 is 15 amino acids long. CDR3 nucleotide sequence: TGCGCCAGCAGCCCCTACTGGGGGGTGGAGCAGCCCCAGCATTTT. Amino acids: CASSPYWGVEQPQHF.

As regards this clone: The same CDR3 is also encoded by other DNA sequences in this sample. The genes are TRBV11-1 and TRBJ2-1, with TRBD2 matching over 11 bases. The CDR3 consists of 15 residues. V dropped 2 bases and J dropped 4; count of bases not matched to a gene: 1. CDR1 and CDR2 from the germline V gene are SGHAT and FQDESV (reference sequence). DNA of the CDR3: TGTGCCAGCAGCTTACTAGCGGGGGGATACAATGAGCAGTTCTTC. Protein sequence: CASSLLAGGYNEQFF.

This clone was detected a few times. The V and J genes are TRBV20-1 and TRBJ2-3; D gene unclear. The CDR3 is 11 residues long. The V gene's germline CDR1 is DFQATT and CDR2 SNEGSKA (reference sequence). The germline V and J ends were trimmed by 2 bases and 5 bases, with 5 bases remaining between them. CDR3 coding DNA: TGCAGTGCTAGAAACAAAGATACGCAGTATTTT. It translates to CSARNKDTQYF.

The V gene is TRBV7-9, the J gene TRBJ1-2; D is undetermined. Germline CDR1 and CDR2: SEHNR and FQNEAQ (reference sequence). This CDR3 has 15 residues. With 4 bases removed from V and 3 bases from J, the gap between germline ends came to 15 bases. DNA for the CDR3: TGTGCCAGCAGCTCGAAGTCTCGGCAGGACTATGGCTACACCTTC. It encodes CASSSKSRQDYGYTF.

The chain joins TRBV15 to TRBJ2-2; TRBD1 agrees at 10 bases. V lost 1 base, J lost 0 bases, and 5 bases stayed unmatched. Germline CDR1 LNHNV, CDR2 YYDKDF (reference sequence). The CDR3 has 18 residues. The CDR3 nucleotides are TGTGCCACCAGCAGAGCCCATGGACAGGGGGCGAACACCGGGGAGCTGTTTTTT. Translation: CATSRAHGQGANTGELFF.

This chain uses TRBV9 with TRBJ2-1; D possibly corresponds to TRBD2 (7 bases). The V and J ends lost 3 bases and 1 base respectively, with 11 bases between them. The CDR3 loop spans 15 amino acids. The V gene's germline CDR1 is SGDLS and CDR2 YYNGEE. The CDR3 DNA sequence: TGTGCCAGCAGCGAGGGGGGGTTTTCCTACAATGAGCAGTTCTTC. It yields the protein CASSEGGFSYNEQFF.

The gene calls are TRBV19 and TRBJ1-5, with 7 nucleotides matching TRBD1. CDR3 length: 13 amino acids. The V gene's germline CDR1 is LNHDA and CDR2 SQIVND (reference sequence). V lost 4 bases, J lost 4 bases, and 1 base stayed unmatched. The CDR3 protein is CASSRDSNQPQHF. The CDR3 bases are TGTGCCAGTAGTAGGGACAGTAATCAGCCCCAGCATTTT.

This clone appeared once. The chain carries TRBV3-1 (or the pseudogene TRBV3-2) and TRBJ1-6; tentative D call: TRBD1 (5 bases). Trimming took 0 bases from V and 15 from J, leaving 15 bases between them. Germline lookup yields CDR1 LGHDT and CDR2 YNNKEL (reference sequence). CDR3 length: 14 residues. CDR3 nucleotides: TGTGCCAGCAGCCAAGATGCCATAGACAGAATCCTCCACTTT. Amino acid sequence: CASSQDAIDRILHF.

The chain combines TRBV6-5 with TRBJ2-5; a weak D match, TRBD2 (5 bases). Germline V gene lookup returns CDR1 MNHEY and CDR2 SVGAGI. Trimming removed 2 bases at V and 7 bases at J, with 5 bases between. CDR3 size: 11 residues. The CDR3 protein is CASSYEGTQYF. The CDR3 coding sequence is TGTGCCAGCAGTTACGAGGGGACCCAGTACTTC.

The gene calls are TRBV3-1 (or the pseudogene TRBV3-2) and TRBJ2-7; 8 nucleotides align to TRBD1. Trimming at V came to 0 bases and at J to 7 bases, leaving 5 bases not matched to a gene. Looked up from germline, CDR1 is LGHDT and CDR2 is YNNKEL (reference sequence). The CDR3 extends over 14 amino acids. CDR3 sequence: CASSQDLGQAEQYF. The DNA of the CDR3 is TGTGCCAGCAGCCAAGATTTGGGACAGGCGGAGCAGTACTTC.

The V gene is TRBV19, the J gene TRBJ2-1; D not certain. The CDR3 sequence is 13 residues long. Germline assignment: CDR1 LNHDA and CDR2 SQIVND (reference sequence). The V end was cut by 3 bases, the J end by 6 bases, with 9 bases between. In DNA form, the CDR3 reads TGTGCCAGTAGTATTTGGCAGGTCAATGAGCAGTTCTTC. As protein: CASSIWQVNEQFF. Filled out from reference TRBV19 and TRBJ2-1, the complete variable domain reads DGGITQSPKYLFRKEGQNVTLSCEQNLNHDAMYWYRQDPGQGLRLIYYSQIVNDFQKGDIAEGYSVSREKKESFPLTVTSAQKNPTAFYLCASSIWQVNEQFFGPGTRLTVL.

The chain recombines TRBV6-4 with TRBJ2-3; TRBD2 matches 10 bases. The ends lost 3 bases at V and 1 base at J; junction bases unmatched: 4. The CDR3 is made up of 16 amino acids. In germline, CDR1 is MRHNA, CDR2 SNTAGT. In nucleotides, the CDR3 is TGTGCCAGCAGTGATCTAACTAGCGGGGGCACAGATACGCAGTATTTT. Its protein product is CASSDLTSGGTDTQYF.

This chain connects TRBV6-5 to TRBJ2-7, with 7 bases that match TRBD1. J was trimmed by 4 bases and V by 7 bases; bases with no gene match: 7. The length of the CDR3 is 13 residues. Germline-derived CDR1 and CDR2 are MNHEY and SVGAGI. The CDR3 DNA reads as TGTGCCAGCATGTGGGCAGGGGGTTACGAGCAGTACTTC. This sequence encodes CASMWAGGYEQYF.

The genes are TRBV7-9 and TRBJ1-2; D call uncertain. Germline CDR1 is SEHNR and CDR2 is FQNEAQ (reference sequence). Trimming pared 6 bases from V and 1 base from J, leaving 9 bases between. CDR3 length: 13 residues. Here the CDR3 reads CASSFDNNYGYTF. The DNA of the CDR3 is TGTGCCAGCAGTTTCGACAATAACTATGGCTACACCTTC. Full variable domain (remainder filled in from reference TRBV7-9 and TRBJ1-2): DTGVSQNPRHKITKRGQNVTFRCDPISEHNRLYWYRQTLGQGPEFLTYFQNEAQLEKSRLLSDRFSAERPKGSFSTLEIQRTEQGDSAMYLCASSFDNNYGYTFGSGTRLTVV.

The V and J genes are TRBV4-3 and TRBJ1-2, with D possibly matching TRBD1 (5 bases). The germline CDR1 and CDR2 sequences are LGHNA and YSLEER. The V end lost 6 bases, the J end lost 8 bases, and 10 bases lay between the germline ends. The CDR3 contains 11 residues. The CDR3 sequence: CASSTGWGYTF. DNA of the CDR3: TGCGCCAGCAGTACAGGCTGGGGCTACACCTTC.

This clone was seen a single time. The CDR3 nucleotides are TGTGCCAGCGGGAGGAGGGGGGGCGTGCAAGAGACCCAGTACTTC. The encoded protein is CASGRRGGVQETQYF. The chain employs TRBV2 and TRBJ2-5, with D possibly matching TRBD2 (7 bases). Trimming removed 8 bases at V and 2 bases at J, with 18 bases between. CDR3 length equals 15 residues. CDR1 is SNHLY and CDR2 is FYNNEI in the germline V gene.

In this sample, this clone turned up a few times. The genes are TRBV2 and TRBJ1-2, with TRBD1 identical over 9 bases. The CDR3 is made up of 14 amino acids. J lost 8 bases, V lost 8 bases, and 12 bases had no gene match. Germline V gene lookup returns CDR1 SNHLY and CDR2 FYNNEI. The CDR3 DNA sequence: TGTGCCAGCTCCTACAACAGGGGGCACAGGGGCTACACCTTC. Residues: CASSYNRGHRGYTF.

The chain is built from TRBV15 and TRBJ1-1; D not resolved. Germline lookup yields CDR1 LNHNV and CDR2 YYDKDF (reference sequence). Trimming stripped 4 bases from V and 5 bases from J, with 20 bases between. This CDR3 contains 16 residues. CDR3 in amino acids: CATSIIHAPSGTEAFF. CDR3 sequence (DNA): TGTGCCACCAGCATTATCCACGCACCTAGCGGGACTGAAGCTTTCTTT.

The chain uses TRBV2 and TRBJ1-6; D is unclear. Germline V gene lookup returns CDR1 SNHLY and CDR2 FYNNEI. The CDR3 has 15 residues. Trimming left V 2 bases short and J 0 bases short, with 5 bases between. The CDR3 protein is CASSELNSYNSPLHF. The CDR3 region has the DNA TGTGCCAGCAGTGAACTAAACTCCTATAATTCACCCCTCCACTTT.

J is TRBJ1-1 and V is TRBV24-1, with D possibly being TRBD1 (6 bases). CDR3 length: 15 amino acids. The germline V gene encodes CDR1 KGHDR and CDR2 SFDVKD. V lost 4 bases, J lost 6 bases, and 17 bases lay in between. The CDR3 loop reads CATSDPTRGKAEAFF. The CDR3 nucleotides are TGTGCCACCAGTGACCCCACCAGGGGAAAGGCTGAAGCTTTCTTT.

This sequence joins TRBV2 and TRBJ1-2, with TRBD1 matching over 9 bases. Per germline, CDR1 SNHLY and CDR2 FYNNEI. The CDR3 has 12 residues. With V trimmed by 5 bases and J by 7 bases, 2 bases remained unmatched. CDR3 amino acids: CASSRDRVGYTF. Here the CDR3 DNA reads TGTGCCAGCAGTAGGGACAGGGTTGGCTACACCTTC.

This clone was seen just once. This sequence joins TRBV4-1 and TRBJ2-1; 10 nucleotides line up with TRBD2. The V gene end was trimmed by 1 base and the J gene end by 4 bases; junction bases not matched to a gene: 7. This CDR3 comprises 17 residues. Germline loops: CDR1 MGHRA, CDR2 YSYEKL. CDR3 amino acids: CASSQAEAGGFYNEQFF. The CDR3 coding sequence is TGCGCCAGCAGCCAAGCTGAAGCGGGGGGGTTTTACAATGAGCAGTTCTTC.

This chain joins TRBV5-1 and TRBJ1-6, with D possibly matching TRBD1 (6 bases). Looked up from germline, CDR1 is SGHRS and CDR2 is YFSETQ. CDR3 length equals 15 residues. V lost 0 bases to trimming and J lost 13 bases, with 17 bases between them. CDR3 in DNA: TGCGCCAGCAGCTTGGATCCAGGGGATAGTACGCCCCTCCACTTT. Its translation is CASSLDPGDSTPLHF.

This clone was found once. This chain joins TRBV27 and TRBJ1-1; no reliable D call. Germline loops: CDR1 MNHEY, CDR2 SMNVEV (reference sequence). The CDR3 totals 14 residues. With 2 bases removed from V and 6 bases from J, the gap between germline ends came to 13 bases. DNA for the CDR3: TGTGCCAGCAGTTTAATCGGGCCCGGGGCTGAAGCTTTCTTT. Translation gives CASSLIGPGAEAFF.

The V gene is TRBV7-3, the J gene TRBJ1-2; D is ambiguous. Germline CDR1 reads SGHTA; CDR2 reads FQGTGA. CDR3 length: 13 amino acids. Trimming removed 1 base at V and 5 bases at J, with 8 bases between. CDR3 sequence reads: CASSLNSGYGYTF. The CDR3 DNA reads as TGTGCCAGCAGCTTAAATAGTGGTTATGGCTACACCTTC.

The chain joins TRBV7-9 to TRBJ1-4, with 8 bases fitting TRBD1. V shed 2 bases and J 10 bases; nucleotides not matched to a gene: 9. CDR1 SEHNR and CDR2 FQNEAQ come from the germline V gene (reference sequence). The CDR3 is made up of 15 amino acids. The CDR3 loop reads CASSLLVQGTGKLFF. The CDR3 region has the DNA TGTGCCAGCAGCTTATTAGTACAGGGGACAGGAAAACTGTTTTTT.

The chain recombines TRBV3-1 (or the pseudogene TRBV3-2) with TRBJ1-1; possibly TRBD1 for D (6 bases). This CDR3 region has 14 residues. Trimming removed 3 bases from V and 11 bases from J, with 19 bases in between. In germline, CDR1 is LGHDT, CDR2 YNNKEL (reference sequence). In DNA, the CDR3 is TGTGCCAGCAGCCAGGACCCGACAGGAAGTAGGGCTTTCTTT. Protein sequence: CASSQDPTGSRAFF.

The J gene is TRBJ2-7, the V gene TRBV5-1, with 8 bases that match TRBD2. Germline V gives CDR1 SGHRS, CDR2 YFSETQ. V lost 0 bases, J lost 5 bases, and 4 bases stayed unmatched. The CDR3 loop spans 14 amino acids. The CDR3 is CASSLVAGRHEQYF. Written as DNA, the CDR3 is TGCGCCAGCAGCTTGGTAGCGGGGAGGCACGAGCAGTACTTC. The variable domain in full, completed from reference TRBV5-1 and TRBJ2-7, reads KAGVTQTPRYLIKTRGQQVTLSCSPISGHRSVSWYQQTPGQGLQFLFEYFSETQRNKGNFPGRFSGRQFSNSRSEMNVSTLELGDSALYLCASSLVAGRHEQYFGPGTRLTVT.

The rearrangement joins TRBV5-8 to TRBJ2-3, with 11 bases matching TRBD2. Germline CDR1 SGHTS, CDR2 YDEGEE. CDR3 length equals 14 residues. V trimming: 7 bases; J trimming: 4 bases; junction bases outside the gene matches: 5. CDR3: CASGSGGAPDTQYF. The DNA of the CDR3 is TGTGCCAGCGGTAGCGGGGGGGCCCCAGATACGCAGTATTTT.

CDR3 loop: CASSWTGRAYEQYF. The CDR3 DNA is TGTGCCAGCAGCTGGACAGGGAGGGCCTACGAGCAGTACTTC. The V call is TRBV2, the J call TRBJ2-7, with a tentative D call TRBD1 (8 bases). This CDR3 spans 14 amino acids. CDR1 and CDR2 from the germline V gene are SNHLY and FYNNEI. Trimming left V 6 bases short and J 2 bases short, with 14 bases between.